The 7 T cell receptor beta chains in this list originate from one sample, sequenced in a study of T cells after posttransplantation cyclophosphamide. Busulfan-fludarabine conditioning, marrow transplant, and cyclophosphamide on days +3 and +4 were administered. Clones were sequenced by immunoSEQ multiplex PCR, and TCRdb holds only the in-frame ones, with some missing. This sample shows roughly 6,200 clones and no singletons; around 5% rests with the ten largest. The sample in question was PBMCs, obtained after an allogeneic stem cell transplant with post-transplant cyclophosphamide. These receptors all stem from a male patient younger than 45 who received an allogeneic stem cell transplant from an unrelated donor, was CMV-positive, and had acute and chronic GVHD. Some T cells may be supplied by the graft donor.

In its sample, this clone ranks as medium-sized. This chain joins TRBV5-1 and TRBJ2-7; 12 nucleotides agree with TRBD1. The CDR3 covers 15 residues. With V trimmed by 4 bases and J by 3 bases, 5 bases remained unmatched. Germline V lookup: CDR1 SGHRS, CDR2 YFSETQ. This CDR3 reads CASSGGTGGFYEQYF. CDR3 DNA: TGCGCCAGCAGCGGAGGGACAGGGGGCTTCTACGAGCAGTACTTC.

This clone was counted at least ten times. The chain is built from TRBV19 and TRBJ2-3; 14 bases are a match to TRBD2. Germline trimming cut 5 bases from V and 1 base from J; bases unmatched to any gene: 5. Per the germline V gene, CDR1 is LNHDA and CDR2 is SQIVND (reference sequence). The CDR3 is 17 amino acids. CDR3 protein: CASSARTSGRRTDTQYF. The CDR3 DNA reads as TGTGCCAGTAGTGCCAGGACTAGCGGGAGGCGCACAGATACGCAGTATTTT.

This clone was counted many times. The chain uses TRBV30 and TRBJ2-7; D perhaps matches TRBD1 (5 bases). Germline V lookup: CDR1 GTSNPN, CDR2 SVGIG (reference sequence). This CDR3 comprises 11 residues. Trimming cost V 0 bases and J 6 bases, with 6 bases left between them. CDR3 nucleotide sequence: TGTGCCTGGAGTGTAGGGGTCGAGCAGTACTTC. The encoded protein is CAWSVGVEQYF.

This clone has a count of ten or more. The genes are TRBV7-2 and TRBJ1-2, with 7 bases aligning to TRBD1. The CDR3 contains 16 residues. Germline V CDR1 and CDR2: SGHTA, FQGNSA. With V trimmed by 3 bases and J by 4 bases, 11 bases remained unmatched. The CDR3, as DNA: TGTGCCAGCAGCTTTAGGCGGCAGGGGGATAGCTATGGCTACACCTTC. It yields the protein CASSFRRQGDSYGYTF.

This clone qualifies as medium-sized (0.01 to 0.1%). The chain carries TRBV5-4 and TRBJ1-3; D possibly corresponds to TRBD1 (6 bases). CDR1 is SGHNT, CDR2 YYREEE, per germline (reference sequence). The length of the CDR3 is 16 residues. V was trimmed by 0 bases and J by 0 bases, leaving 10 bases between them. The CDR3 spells CASSLGGQFSGNTIYF. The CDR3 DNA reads TGTGCCAGCAGCTTGGGCGGACAGTTCTCTGGAAACACCATATATTTT.

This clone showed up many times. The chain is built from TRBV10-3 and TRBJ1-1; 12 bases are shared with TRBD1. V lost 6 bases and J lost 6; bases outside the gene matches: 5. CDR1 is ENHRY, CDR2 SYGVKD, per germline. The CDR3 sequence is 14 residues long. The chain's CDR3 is CAISRDRGLSEAFF. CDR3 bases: TGTGCCATCAGCCGGGACAGGGGGCTCTCTGAAGCTTTCTTT.

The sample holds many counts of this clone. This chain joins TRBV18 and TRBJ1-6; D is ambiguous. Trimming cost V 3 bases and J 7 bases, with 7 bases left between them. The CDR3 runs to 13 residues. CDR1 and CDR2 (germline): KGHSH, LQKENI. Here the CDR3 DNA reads TGTGCCAGCTCACCTGGTAGAAATTCACCCCTCCACTTT. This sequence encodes CASSPGRNSPLHF. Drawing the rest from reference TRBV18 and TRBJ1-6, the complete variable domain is NAGVMQNPRHLVRRRGQEARLRCSPMKGHSHVYWYRQLPEEGLKFMVYLQKENIIDESGMPKERFSAEFPKEGPSILRIQQVVRGDSAAYFCASSPGRNSPLHFGNGTRLTVT.